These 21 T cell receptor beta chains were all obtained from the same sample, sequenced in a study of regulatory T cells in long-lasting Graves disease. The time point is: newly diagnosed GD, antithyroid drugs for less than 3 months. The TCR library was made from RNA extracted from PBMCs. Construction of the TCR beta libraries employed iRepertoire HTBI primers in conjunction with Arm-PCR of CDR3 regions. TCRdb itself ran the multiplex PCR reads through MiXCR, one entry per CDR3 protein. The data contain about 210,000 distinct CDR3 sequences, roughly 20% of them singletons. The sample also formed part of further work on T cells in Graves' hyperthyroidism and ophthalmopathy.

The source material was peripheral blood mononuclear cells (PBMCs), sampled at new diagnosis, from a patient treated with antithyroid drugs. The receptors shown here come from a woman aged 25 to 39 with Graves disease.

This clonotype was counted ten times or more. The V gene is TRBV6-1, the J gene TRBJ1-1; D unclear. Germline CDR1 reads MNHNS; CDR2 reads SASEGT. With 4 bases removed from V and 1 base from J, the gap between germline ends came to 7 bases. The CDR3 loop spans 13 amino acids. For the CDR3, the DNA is TGTGCCAGCAGTGTGGGCGAGAACACTGAAGCTTTCTTT. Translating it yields CASSVGENTEAFF.

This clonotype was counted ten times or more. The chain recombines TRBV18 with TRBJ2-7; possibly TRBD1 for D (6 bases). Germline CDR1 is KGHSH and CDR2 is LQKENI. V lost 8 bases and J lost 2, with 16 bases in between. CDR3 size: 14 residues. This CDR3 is CASSPLDRTYEQYF. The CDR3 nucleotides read TGTGCCAGCAGCCCCCTCGACAGGACCTACGAGCAGTACTTC. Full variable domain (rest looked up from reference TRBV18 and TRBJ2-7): NAGVMQNPRHLVRRRGQEARLRCSPMKGHSHVYWYRQLPEEGLKFMVYLQKENIIDESGMPKERFSAEFPKEGPSILRIQQVVRGDSAAYFCASSPLDRTYEQYFGPGTRLTVT.

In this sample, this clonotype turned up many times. CDR3 in DNA: TGTGCCAGCAGTTCACAGGGGTCGCTCCCCCAGCATTTT. Its protein product is CASSSQGSLPQHF. V gene TRBV2 combines with J gene TRBJ1-5, with TRBD1 matching over 7 bases. Germline V lookup: CDR1 SNHLY, CDR2 FYNNEI. V trimming: 5 bases; J trimming: 10 bases; junction bases outside the gene matches: 8. The CDR3 extends over 13 amino acids.

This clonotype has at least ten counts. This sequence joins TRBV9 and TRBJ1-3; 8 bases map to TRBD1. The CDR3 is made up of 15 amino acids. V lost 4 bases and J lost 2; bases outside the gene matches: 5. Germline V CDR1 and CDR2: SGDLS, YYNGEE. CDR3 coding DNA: TGTGCCAGCAGCACACAGGGGGTCGCTGGAAACACCATATATTTT. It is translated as CASSTQGVAGNTIYF. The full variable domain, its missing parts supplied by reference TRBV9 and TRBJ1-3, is DSGVTQTPKHLITATGQRVTLRCSPRSGDLSVYWYQQSLDQGLQFLIQYYNGEERAKGNILERFSAQQFPDLHSELNLSSLELGDSALYFCASSTQGVAGNTIYFGEGSWLTVV.

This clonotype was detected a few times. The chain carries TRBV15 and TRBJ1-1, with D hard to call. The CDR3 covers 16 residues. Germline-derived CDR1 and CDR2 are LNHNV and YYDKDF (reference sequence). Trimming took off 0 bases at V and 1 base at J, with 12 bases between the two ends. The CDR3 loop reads CATSRERTRKNTEAFF. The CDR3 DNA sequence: TGTGCCACCAGCAGAGAGCGGACGAGGAAGAACACTGAAGCTTTCTTT.

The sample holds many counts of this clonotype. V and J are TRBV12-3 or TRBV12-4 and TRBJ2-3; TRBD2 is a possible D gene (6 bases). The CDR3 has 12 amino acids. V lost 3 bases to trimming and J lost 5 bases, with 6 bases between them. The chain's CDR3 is CASSLGGDTQYF. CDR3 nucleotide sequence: TGTGCCAGCAGTTTGGGAGGAGATACGCAGTATTTT.

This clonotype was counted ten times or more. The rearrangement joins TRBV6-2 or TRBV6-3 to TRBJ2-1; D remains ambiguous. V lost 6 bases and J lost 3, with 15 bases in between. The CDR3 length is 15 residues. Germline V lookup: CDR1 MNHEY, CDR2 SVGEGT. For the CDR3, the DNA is TGTGCCAGCAGATTAGAAGACTGGATCTACAATGAGCAGTTCTTC. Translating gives CASRLEDWIYNEQFF.

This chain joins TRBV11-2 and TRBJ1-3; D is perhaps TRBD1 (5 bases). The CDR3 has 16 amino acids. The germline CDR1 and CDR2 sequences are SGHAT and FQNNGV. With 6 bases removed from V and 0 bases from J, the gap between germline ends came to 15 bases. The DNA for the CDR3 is TGTGCCAGCAGTTGGGGCGGGACCAGCTCTGGAAACACCATATATTTT. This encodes CASSWGGTSSGNTIYF.

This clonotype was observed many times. This CDR3 reads CASSLLGGAFF. The CDR3 nucleotides are TGTGCCAGCAGTTTACTGGGTGGAGCTTTCTTT. This chain links TRBV28 with TRBJ1-1; D gene ambiguous. The CDR3 contains 11 residues. CDR1 is MDHEN and CDR2 is SYDVKM in the germline V gene. V was clipped by 2 bases and J by 10 bases, with 8 bases between them.

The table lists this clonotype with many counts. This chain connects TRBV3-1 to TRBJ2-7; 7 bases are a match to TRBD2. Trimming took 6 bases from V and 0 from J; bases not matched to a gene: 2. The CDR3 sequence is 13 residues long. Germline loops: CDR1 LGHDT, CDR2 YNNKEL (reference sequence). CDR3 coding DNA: TGTGCCAGCAGGCCGGGAGGCTCCTACGAGCAGTACTTC. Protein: CASRPGGSYEQYF.

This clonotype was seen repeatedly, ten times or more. This chain's CDR3 is CASSLGGGYMNTEAFF. The DNA of the CDR3 is TGTGCCAGCAGCTTAGGAGGGGGATATATGAACACTGAAGCTTTCTTT. V gene TRBV7-2 combines with J gene TRBJ1-1; possibly TRBD1 for D (6 bases). Trimming removed 1 base at V and 0 bases at J, with 12 bases between. The CDR3 runs 16 residues. Germline V CDR1 and CDR2: SGHTA, FQGNSA.

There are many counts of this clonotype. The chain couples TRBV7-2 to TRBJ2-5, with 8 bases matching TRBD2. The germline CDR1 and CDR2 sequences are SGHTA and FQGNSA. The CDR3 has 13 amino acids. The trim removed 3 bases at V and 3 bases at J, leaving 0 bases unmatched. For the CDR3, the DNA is TGTGCCAGCAGCTTCGGGGGGGAAGAGACCCAGTACTTC. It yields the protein CASSFGGEETQYF.

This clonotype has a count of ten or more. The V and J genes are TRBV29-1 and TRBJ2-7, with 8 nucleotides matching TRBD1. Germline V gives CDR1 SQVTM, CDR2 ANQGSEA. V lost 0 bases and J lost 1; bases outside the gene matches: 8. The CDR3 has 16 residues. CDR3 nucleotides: TGCAGCGTTGAAGATCTACGAGACAGGGGATCCTACGAGCAGTACTTC. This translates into CSVEDLRDRGSYEQYF.

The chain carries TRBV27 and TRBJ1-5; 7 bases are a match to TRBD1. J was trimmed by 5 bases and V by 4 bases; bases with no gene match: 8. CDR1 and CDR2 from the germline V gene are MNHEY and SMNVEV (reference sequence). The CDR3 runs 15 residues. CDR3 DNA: TGTGCCAGCAGTTCCCAGGGGGGATGGGATCAGCCCCAGCATTTT. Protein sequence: CASSSQGGWDQPQHF.

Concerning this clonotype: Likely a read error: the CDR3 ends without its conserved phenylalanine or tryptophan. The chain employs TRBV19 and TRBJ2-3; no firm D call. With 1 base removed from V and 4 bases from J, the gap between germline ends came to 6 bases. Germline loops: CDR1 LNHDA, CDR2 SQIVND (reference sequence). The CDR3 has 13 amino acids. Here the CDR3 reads CASSIGLADTQYS. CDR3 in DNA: TGTGCCAGTAGTATAGGTCTCGCAGATACGCAGTATTCT.

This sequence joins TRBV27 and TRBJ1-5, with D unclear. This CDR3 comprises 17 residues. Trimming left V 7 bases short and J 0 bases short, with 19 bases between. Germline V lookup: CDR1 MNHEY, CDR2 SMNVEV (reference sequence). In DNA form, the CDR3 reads TGTGCCAGCATTGGGTCCTTGGGCTATTATAGCAATCAGCCCCAGCATTTT. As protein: CASIGSLGYYSNQPQHF.

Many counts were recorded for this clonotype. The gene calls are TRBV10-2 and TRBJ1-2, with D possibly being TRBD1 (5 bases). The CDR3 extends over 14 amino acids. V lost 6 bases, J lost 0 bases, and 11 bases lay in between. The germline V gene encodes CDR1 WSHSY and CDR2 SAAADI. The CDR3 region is CASSGHGSNYGYTF. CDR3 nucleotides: TGCGCCAGCAGCGGACATGGGTCTAACTATGGCTACACCTTC.

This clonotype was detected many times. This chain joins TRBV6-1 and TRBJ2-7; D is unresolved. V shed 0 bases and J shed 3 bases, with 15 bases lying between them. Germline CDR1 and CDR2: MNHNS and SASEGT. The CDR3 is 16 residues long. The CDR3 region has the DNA TGTGCCAGCAGTGAAGCGGCGCGACCCATTATCTACGAGCAGTACTTC. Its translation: CASSEAARPIIYEQYF.

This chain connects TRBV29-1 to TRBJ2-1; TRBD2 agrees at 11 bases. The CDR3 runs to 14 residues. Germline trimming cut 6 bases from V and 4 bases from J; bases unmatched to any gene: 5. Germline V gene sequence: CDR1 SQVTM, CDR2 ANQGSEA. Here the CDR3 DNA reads TGCAGCGTGAAGACTAGCGGGGTATACAATGAGCAGTTCTTC. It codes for CSVKTSGVYNEQFF.

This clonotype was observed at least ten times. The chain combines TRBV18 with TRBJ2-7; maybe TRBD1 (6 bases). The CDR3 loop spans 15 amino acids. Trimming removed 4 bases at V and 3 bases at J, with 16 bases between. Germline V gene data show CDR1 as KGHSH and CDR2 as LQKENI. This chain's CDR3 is CASSQIQGDIYEQYF. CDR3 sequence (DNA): TGTGCCAGCTCACAAATACAGGGAGATATCTACGAGCAGTACTTC.

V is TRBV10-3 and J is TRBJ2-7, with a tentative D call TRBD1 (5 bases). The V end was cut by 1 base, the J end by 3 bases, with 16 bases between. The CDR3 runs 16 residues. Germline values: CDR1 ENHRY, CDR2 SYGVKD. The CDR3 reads CAISELGADLGYEQYF. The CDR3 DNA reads TGTGCCATCAGTGAGTTAGGGGCTGACCTGGGCTACGAGCAGTACTTC.